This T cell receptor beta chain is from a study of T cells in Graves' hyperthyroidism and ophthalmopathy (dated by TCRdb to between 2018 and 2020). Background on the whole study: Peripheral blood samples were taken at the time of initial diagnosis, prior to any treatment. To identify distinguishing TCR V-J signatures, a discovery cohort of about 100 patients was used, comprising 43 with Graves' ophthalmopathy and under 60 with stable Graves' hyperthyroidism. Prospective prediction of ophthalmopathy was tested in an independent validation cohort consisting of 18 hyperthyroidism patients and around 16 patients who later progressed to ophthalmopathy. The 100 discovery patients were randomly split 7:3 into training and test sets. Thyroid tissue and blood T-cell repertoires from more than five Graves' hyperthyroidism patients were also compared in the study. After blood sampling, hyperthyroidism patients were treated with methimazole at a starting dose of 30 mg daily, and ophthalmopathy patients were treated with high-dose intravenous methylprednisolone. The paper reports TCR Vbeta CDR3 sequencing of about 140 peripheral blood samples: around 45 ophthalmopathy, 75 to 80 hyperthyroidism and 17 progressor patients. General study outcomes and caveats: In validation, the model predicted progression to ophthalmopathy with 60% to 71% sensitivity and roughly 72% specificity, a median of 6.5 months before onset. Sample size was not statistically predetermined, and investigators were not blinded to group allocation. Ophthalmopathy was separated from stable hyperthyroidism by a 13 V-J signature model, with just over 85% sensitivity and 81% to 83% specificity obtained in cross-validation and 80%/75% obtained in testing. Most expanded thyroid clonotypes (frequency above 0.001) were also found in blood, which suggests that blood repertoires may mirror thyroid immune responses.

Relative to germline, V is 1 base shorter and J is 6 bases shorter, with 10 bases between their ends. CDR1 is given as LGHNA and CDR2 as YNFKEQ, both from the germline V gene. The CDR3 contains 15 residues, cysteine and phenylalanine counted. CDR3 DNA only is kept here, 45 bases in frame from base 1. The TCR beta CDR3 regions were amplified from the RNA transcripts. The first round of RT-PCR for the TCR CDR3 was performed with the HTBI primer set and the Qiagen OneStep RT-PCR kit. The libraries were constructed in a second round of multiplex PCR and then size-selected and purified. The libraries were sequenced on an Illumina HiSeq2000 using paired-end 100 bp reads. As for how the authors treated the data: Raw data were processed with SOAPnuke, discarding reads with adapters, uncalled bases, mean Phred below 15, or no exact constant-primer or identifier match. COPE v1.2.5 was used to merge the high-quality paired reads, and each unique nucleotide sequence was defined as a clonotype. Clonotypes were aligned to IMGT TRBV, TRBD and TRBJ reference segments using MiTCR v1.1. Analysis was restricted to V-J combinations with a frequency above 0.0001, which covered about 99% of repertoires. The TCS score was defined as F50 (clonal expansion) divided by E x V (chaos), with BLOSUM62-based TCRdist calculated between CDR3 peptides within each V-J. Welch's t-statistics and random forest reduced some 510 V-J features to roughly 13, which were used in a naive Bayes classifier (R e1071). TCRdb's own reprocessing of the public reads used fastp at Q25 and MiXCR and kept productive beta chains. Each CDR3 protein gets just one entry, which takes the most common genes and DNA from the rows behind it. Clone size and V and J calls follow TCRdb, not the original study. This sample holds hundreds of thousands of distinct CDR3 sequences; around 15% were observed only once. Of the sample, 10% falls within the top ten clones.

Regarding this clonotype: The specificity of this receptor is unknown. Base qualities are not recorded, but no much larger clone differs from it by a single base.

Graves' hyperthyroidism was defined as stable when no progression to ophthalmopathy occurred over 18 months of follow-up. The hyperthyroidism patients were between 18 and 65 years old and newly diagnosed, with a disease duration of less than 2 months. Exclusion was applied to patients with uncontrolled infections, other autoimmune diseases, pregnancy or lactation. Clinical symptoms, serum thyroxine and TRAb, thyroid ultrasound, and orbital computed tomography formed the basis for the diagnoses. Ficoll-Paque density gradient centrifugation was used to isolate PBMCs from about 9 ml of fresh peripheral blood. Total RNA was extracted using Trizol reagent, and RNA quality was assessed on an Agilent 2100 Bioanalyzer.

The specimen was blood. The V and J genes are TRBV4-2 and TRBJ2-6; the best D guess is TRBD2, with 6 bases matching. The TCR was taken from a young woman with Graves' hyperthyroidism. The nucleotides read TGTGCCAGCAGCCAAGCCGGGACTCAGGCCAACGTCCTGACTTTC. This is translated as CASSQAGTQANVLTF.